This T cell receptor beta chain was captured in a study of technical replicates of blood from a handful of donors. TCRdb's table, derived via immunoSEQ multiplex PCR, lists solely in-frame clones and lacks some. The table shows roughly 50,000 clones, with over 85% occurring only once. Germline lookup yields CDR1 MDHEN and CDR2 SYDVKM. Trimming removed 6 bases from V and 1 base from J, with 10 bases in between. The CDR3 totals 14 residues. The clonotype was recovered from a human donor in good health. Some clones in this sample may be carry-over from other donors' samples. What was sequenced was PBMCs. The V call is TRBV28, the J call TRBJ1-5, with D perhaps TRBD1 (6 bases). For the CDR3, the DNA is TGTGCCAGCAGGTCAGGGGCCAGCAATCAGCCCCAGCATTTT. The encoded protein is CASRSGASNQPQHF.